These 24 T cell receptor beta chains came from one sample sequenced in a study of blood T cell repertoires in COVID-19. Some clones are missing from TCRdb's copy, which holds only in-frame ones; the method was immunoSEQ multiplex PCR. This sample has around 130,000 clones, with roughly 79% found just once. The sequenced material came from peripheral blood. The receptors originated from an elderly man with acute or convalescent COVID-19.

The chain links TRBV28 to TRBJ1-5; the D gene is possibly TRBD1 (5 bases). CDR3 length equals 15 residues. CDR1 and CDR2 from the germline V gene are MDHEN and SYDVKM. V lost 8 bases to trimming and J lost 3 bases, with 17 bases between them. CDR3 sequence: CASLGSGGNNQPQHF. CDR3 coding DNA: TGTGCCAGCTTAGGGTCGGGGGGAAACAATCAGCCCCAGCATTTT.

V usage is TRBV4-2 and J usage is TRBJ2-1, with 12 bases fitting TRBD2. The CDR3 has 18 residues. The V gene end was trimmed by 6 bases and the J gene end by 0 bases; junction bases not matched to a gene: 9. CDR1 and CDR2 (germline): LGHNA, YNFKEQ. The CDR3 region is CASSLQTSGGTSYNEQFF. Written as DNA, the CDR3 is TGTGCCAGCAGTCTACAGACTAGCGGGGGTACCTCCTACAATGAGCAGTTCTTC.

This rearrangement joins TRBV2 to TRBJ1-2, with TRBD1 identical over 9 bases. Germline V gene data show CDR1 as SNHLY and CDR2 as FYNNEI. CDR3 length: 14 amino acids. V lost 6 bases and J lost 4; bases outside the gene matches: 6. As DNA, the CDR3 is TGTGCCAGCAGACTCACAGGGGGCCTCTATGGCTACACCTTC. It yields the protein CASRLTGGLYGYTF.

In DNA form, the CDR3 reads TGTGCCAGCAGATACGGAGGCTCTAGAAACACCGGGGAGCTGTTTTTT. Translation gives CASRYGGSRNTGELFF. This rearrangement joins TRBV7-3 to TRBJ2-2, with D possibly being TRBD2 (5 bases). The CDR3 is made up of 16 amino acids. Trimming stripped 6 bases from V and 2 bases from J, with 16 bases between. Germline-derived CDR1 and CDR2 are SGHTA and FQGTGA. The full variable domain, its missing parts supplied by reference TRBV7-3 and TRBJ2-2, is GAGVSQTPSNKVTEKGKYVELRCDPISGHTALYWYRQSLGQGPEFLIYFQGTGAADDSGLPNDRFFAVRPEGSVSTLKIQRTERGDSAVYLCASRYGGSRNTGELFFGEGSRLTVL.

The chain employs TRBV5-4 and TRBJ1-3, with D tentatively TRBD1 (6 bases). CDR1 and CDR2 from the germline V gene are SGHNT and YYREEE (reference sequence). V lost 0 bases, J lost 2 bases, and 6 bases lay in between. CDR3 size: 14 residues. CDR3 amino acids: CASSLAGAGNTIYF. In nucleotides, the CDR3 is TGTGCCAGCAGCTTGGCAGGGGCTGGAAACACCATATATTTT.

The J gene is TRBJ2-7, the V gene TRBV15; D unresolved. The CDR3 has 15 residues. Germline CDR1 LNHNV, CDR2 YYDKDF (reference sequence). Trimming took off 0 bases at V and 3 bases at J, with 12 bases between the two ends. The CDR3 loop is CATSRDSRGDYEQYF. The CDR3 DNA follows: TGTGCCACCAGCAGAGACTCCAGAGGAGACTACGAGCAGTACTTC.

The chain couples TRBV28 to TRBJ1-5; 7 nucleotides align to TRBD1. The ends lost 5 bases at V and 7 bases at J; junction bases unmatched: 8. The CDR3 covers 14 residues. Germline V CDR1 and CDR2: MDHEN, SYDVKM. The CDR3 DNA reads TGTGCCAGCAGTCCCCTACAGGGGATACAGCCCCAGCATTTT. Amino acids: CASSPLQGIQPQHF.

This clone has just one count. The chain couples TRBV11-2 to TRBJ2-5; D perhaps matches TRBD2 (6 bases). This CDR3 is built from 15 residues. Germline V gives CDR1 SGHAT, CDR2 FQNNGV. Trimming removed 1 base at V and 2 bases at J, with 11 bases between. The CDR3 bases are TGTGCCAGCAGCTTAGGTCCACTAGCTCAAGAGACCCAGTACTTC. This codes for CASSLGPLAQETQYF. The full variable domain, completed using reference TRBV11-2 and TRBJ2-5, is EAGVAQSPRYKIIEKRQSVAFWCNPISGHATLYWYQQILGQGPKLLIQFQNNGVVDDSQLPKDRFSAERLKGVDSTLKIQPAKLEDSAVYLCASSLGPLAQETQYFGPGTRLLVL.

The gene calls are TRBV7-8 and TRBJ1-1, with D possibly matching TRBD1 (6 bases). Trimming shortened V by 6 bases and J by 6 bases, and 11 bases separated the two germline ends. Germline V gene data show CDR1 as SGHVS and CDR2 as FQNEAQ. This CDR3 spans 12 amino acids. The CDR3 nucleotides read TGTGCCAGCAGTTTACAGGGTCCTGAAGCTTTCTTT. It is translated as CASSLQGPEAFF. Filled out from reference TRBV7-8 and TRBJ1-1, the complete variable domain reads GAGVSQSPRYKVAKRGQDVALRCDPISGHVSLFWYQQALGQGPEFLTYFQNEAQLDKSGLPSDRFFAERPEGSVSTLKIQRTQQEDSAVYLCASSLQGPEAFFGQGTRLTVV.

The chain employs TRBV12-3 or TRBV12-4 and TRBJ1-1; D uncertain. V lost 7 bases and J lost 1, with 10 bases in between. The CDR3 has 13 amino acids. This chain's CDR3 is CASTRNANTEAFF. The CDR3 bases are TGTGCCAGCACCAGGAATGCGAACACTGAAGCTTTCTTT.

The V gene is TRBV4-1, the J gene TRBJ2-7; D possibly corresponds to TRBD2 (5 bases). The CDR3 totals 12 residues. Trimming left V 5 bases short and J 2 bases short, with 7 bases between. From germline, CDR1 is MGHRA and CDR2 YSYEKL. The CDR3 nucleotides read TGCGCCAGCAGCGCTAGCCCCTACGAGCAGTACTTC. As protein: CASSASPYEQYF.

The rearrangement uses TRBV6-6 and TRBJ1-5; D call uncertain. The CDR3 is 13 residues long. Germline V gives CDR1 MNHNY, CDR2 SVGAGI (reference sequence). The V end was cut by 4 bases, the J end by 7 bases, with 11 bases between. CDR3 nucleotides: TGTGCCAGCAGTTCGGAGGGAAGGCAGCCCCAGCATTTT. Its translation: CASSSEGRQPQHF.

This rearrangement joins TRBV18 to TRBJ1-5, with D hard to call. V was pared by 3 bases and J by 5 bases, with 8 bases between. CDR3 length: 13 residues. Germline V CDR1 and CDR2: KGHSH, LQKENI. In DNA form, the CDR3 reads TGTGCCAGCTCACCCGGGGAGGATCAGCCCCAGCATTTT. Translating it yields CASSPGEDQPQHF.

The chain recombines TRBV11-3 with TRBJ1-5, with D possibly being TRBD1 (5 bases). Trimming pared 1 base from V and 0 bases from J, leaving 16 bases between. The CDR3 spans 18 residues. Germline V gene data show CDR1 as SGHNT and CDR2 as YENEEA. The CDR3 sequence is CASSLAREGLYSNQPQHF. In DNA form, the CDR3 reads TGTGCCAGCAGCTTAGCCAGGGAGGGACTTTATAGCAATCAGCCCCAGCATTTT.

The chain combines TRBV18 with TRBJ1-2, with 7 bases identical to TRBD1. Germline V lookup: CDR1 KGHSH, CDR2 LQKENI. CDR3 length equals 12 residues. V shed 4 bases and J 6 bases; nucleotides not matched to a gene: 2. CDR3 in DNA: TGTGCCAGCTCACGACAGGGTGATGGCTACACCTTC. It specifies CASSRQGDGYTF.

The rearrangement links TRBV27 to TRBJ2-3; D is perhaps TRBD2 (6 bases). Germline V gene sequence: CDR1 MNHEY, CDR2 SMNVEV (reference sequence). Trimming left V 5 bases short and J 4 bases short, with 13 bases between. This CDR3 is 14 amino acids long. CDR3 region: CASSPHGTSDTQYF. The CDR3 nucleotides are TGTGCCAGCAGTCCCCACGGGACTTCAGATACGCAGTATTTT.

This sequence joins TRBV19 and TRBJ2-4, with a weak D call TRBD1 (6 bases). Germline CDR1 reads LNHDA; CDR2 reads SQIVND (reference sequence). CDR3 length: 15 residues. Trimming removed 1 base at V and 1 base at J, with 8 bases between. The CDR3 sequence is CASSIAQGAKNIQYF. CDR3 bases: TGTGCCAGTAGTATAGCTCAGGGGGCCAAAAACATTCAGTACTTC. Complete variable domain (other parts from reference TRBV19 and TRBJ2-4): DGGITQSPKYLFRKEGQNVTLSCEQNLNHDAMYWYRQDPGQGLRLIYYSQIVNDFQKGDIAEGYSVSREKKESFPLTVTSAQKNPTAFYLCASSIAQGAKNIQYFGAGTRLSVL.

This rearrangement joins TRBV2 to TRBJ1-1, with 9 bases aligning to TRBD1. The germline V gene has CDR1 SNHLY and CDR2 FYNNEI. The CDR3 length is 13 residues. Trimming removed 11 bases from V and 5 bases from J; junction bases left unmatched: 9. CDR3 bases: TGTGCCGGGACGGGACAGGGTAATACTGAAGCTTTCTTT. Translation gives CAGTGQGNTEAFF.

Points on this clone: Other DNA sequences within the sample encode an identical CDR3. The chain has TRBV14 and TRBJ1-2, with D possibly matching TRBD1 (5 bases). This CDR3 is built from 14 residues. The V gene's germline CDR1 is SGHDN and CDR2 FVKESK. The V gene lost 0 bases and the J gene lost 7 bases, with 12 bases spanning the gap. The CDR3 sequence is CASSQDMGGSGYTF. CDR3 coding DNA: TGTGCCAGCAGCCAAGATATGGGGGGAAGTGGCTACACCTTC.

For the CDR3, the DNA is TGTGCCAGCAGCCAAGCTGCGGGGGGTAGCACAGATACGCAGTATTTT. Translation gives CASSQAAGGSTDTQYF. This rearrangement joins TRBV9 to TRBJ2-3; 8 nucleotides agree with TRBD2. V gave up 4 bases and J gave up 0 bases; unmatched junction bases: 7. This CDR3 has 16 amino acids. The V gene's germline CDR1 is SGDLS and CDR2 YYNGEE.

The J gene is TRBJ1-5, the V gene TRBV5-4; D call uncertain. CDR1 SGHNT and CDR2 YYREEE come from the germline V gene (reference sequence). The CDR3 spans 15 residues. Trimming shortened V by 4 bases and J by 1 base, and 12 bases separated the two germline ends. The CDR3 loop reads CASSPGVGSNQPQHF. Here the CDR3 DNA reads TGTGCCAGCAGCCCGGGAGTGGGGAGCAATCAGCCCCAGCATTTT.

V usage is TRBV18 and J usage is TRBJ1-4; D uncertain. The CDR3 has 14 residues. Trimming stripped 3 bases from V and 5 bases from J, with 10 bases between. CDR1 KGHSH and CDR2 LQKENI come from the germline V gene. The chain's CDR3 is CASSPSGYNEKLFF. CDR3 nucleotide sequence: TGTGCCAGCTCACCGTCCGGTTACAATGAAAAACTGTTTTTT. The variable domain in full, completed from reference TRBV18 and TRBJ1-4, reads NAGVMQNPRHLVRRRGQEARLRCSPMKGHSHVYWYRQLPEEGLKFMVYLQKENIIDESGMPKERFSAEFPKEGPSILRIQQVVRGDSAAYFCASSPSGYNEKLFFGSGTQLSVL.

The V gene is TRBV7-9, the J gene TRBJ1-1; weak D call: TRBD1 (5 bases). The CDR3 extends over 13 amino acids. V was trimmed by 7 bases and J by 0 bases, leaving 9 bases between them. Per germline, CDR1 SEHNR and CDR2 FQNEAQ (reference sequence). The CDR3: CASIPGVNTEAFF. The CDR3 region has the DNA TGTGCCAGCATTCCGGGGGTGAACACTGAAGCTTTCTTT.

The rearrangement joins TRBV24-1 to TRBJ2-2; 8 bases map to TRBD1. From germline, CDR1 is KGHDR and CDR2 SFDVKD. The J segment lost 6 bases and the V segment lost 2 bases, leaving 7 bases of the junction unmatched. This CDR3 spans 16 amino acids. This chain's CDR3 is CATSDSGQGASGELFF. CDR3 nucleotide sequence: TGTGCCACCAGTGATTCTGGTCAGGGGGCTTCCGGGGAGCTGTTTTTT.